This T cell receptor beta chain was observed in a study of T-cell memory formation after mild COVID-19. Looking at the study overall: For the most part, TCR clusters were specific to one donor. Findings and limits, study-wide: CD4+ bias marked clones expanding day 15 to 37, unlike balanced contracting clones. Researchers report contracting CD4+ clones mostly in CM and EM, with CD8+ clones in EMRA.

This clonotype came up a few times. The antigen is undetermined. Germline is not matched at one junction end, which may reflect a read error. TCRdb ran MiXCR on the 5' RACE reads and lists one entry per CDR3 protein. Among a few hundred thousand distinct CDR3 sequences, about 15% were seen once, and the ten largest hold 20% to 25%. CDR3 length: 12 amino acids. The V gene's germline CDR1 is SSHAT and CDR2 FNYEAQ (reference sequence). The chain links TRBV7-7 to TRBJ2-1; D remains ambiguous. Material: PBMCs or a T cell subset sorted from them (not recorded which). This sequence was found in a man aged 18 to 35 who had mild COVID-19 (a few samples of this study predate the infection). Cell type and time point are not known. CDR3 sequence (DNA): TGTGCTAGCAGTGGGGTGGACAATGAGCAGTTCTTC. It is translated as CASSGVDNEQFF.